Sequencing of this TCR beta chain was carried out in a study of Ad26.COV2.S vaccination and SARS-CoV-2 variants. Across the study: Doses of Ad26.COV2.S were injected into muscle once or twice, 56 days apart. Findings and caveats of the study: Responses of T cells in total may have been underestimated by the TCR breadth and depth analyses. Considerable breadth of spike-specific CD8+ and CD4+ T cell responses has reportedly been documented following vaccination.

Looked up from germline, CDR1 is SEHNR and CDR2 is FQNEAQ (reference sequence). The trim removed 5 bases at V and 4 bases at J, leaving 10 bases unmatched. There are 16 residues in the CDR3. Measured with immunoSEQ multiplex PCR; TCRdb has only the in-frame clones, and not every one. The repertoire holds hundreds of thousands of clones, approximately 90% seen once, with 12% in the top ten. Indicated treatment: around 19 received Ad26.COV2.S at low or high dose, single or two shots; several received placebo; per-sample allocation not given. Following the first vaccine or placebo injection, samples were taken on day 63. An adult aged 18-55 years in Boston served as the donor. In the case of this clone: As yet, its antigen is unknown.

The chain combines TRBV7-9 with TRBJ2-2, with TRBD2 matching over 7 bases. The TCR originated in a person aged 18-60 years who received the Ad26.COV2.S COVID-19 vaccine or a placebo. The material was peripheral blood, obtained in a trial of Ad26.COV2.S vaccine versus placebo. This CDR3 is CASSALVGRSTGELFF. CDR3 sequence (DNA): TGTGCCAGCAGCGCACTAGTCGGGAGGTCCACCGGGGAGCTGTTTTTT.